This paragraph reports one TCR beta chain. The target antigen is unknown. The CDR3 extends over 12 amino acids. Germline values: CDR1 MDHEN, CDR2 SYDVKM. Between the trimmed V and J ends, which lost 3 bases and 4 bases, there was a span of 4 bases. Method: immunoSEQ multiplex PCR; TCRdb's copy keeps in-frame clones and lacks some. The table has 160,000 or so clones, around 90% seen once. These data originate in a study of T cell responses to AZD1222 COVID-19 vaccine. Study-level points and caveats: An increase in Spike-specific TCR breadth and depth was observed after two AZD1222 doses. Mapped onto spike, vaccine-associated CD4 TCRs spanned it and were dominant at 160-218 and 743-854.

This clonotype was sampled from an adult in good health. The material sequenced was peripheral blood, taken on day 0 of MenACWY control vaccination. The J gene is TRBJ1-3, the V gene TRBV28; D call uncertain. The CDR3 here is CASSFNGNTIYF. CDR3 DNA sequence: TGTGCCAGCAGTTTTAACGGAAACACCATATATTTT.